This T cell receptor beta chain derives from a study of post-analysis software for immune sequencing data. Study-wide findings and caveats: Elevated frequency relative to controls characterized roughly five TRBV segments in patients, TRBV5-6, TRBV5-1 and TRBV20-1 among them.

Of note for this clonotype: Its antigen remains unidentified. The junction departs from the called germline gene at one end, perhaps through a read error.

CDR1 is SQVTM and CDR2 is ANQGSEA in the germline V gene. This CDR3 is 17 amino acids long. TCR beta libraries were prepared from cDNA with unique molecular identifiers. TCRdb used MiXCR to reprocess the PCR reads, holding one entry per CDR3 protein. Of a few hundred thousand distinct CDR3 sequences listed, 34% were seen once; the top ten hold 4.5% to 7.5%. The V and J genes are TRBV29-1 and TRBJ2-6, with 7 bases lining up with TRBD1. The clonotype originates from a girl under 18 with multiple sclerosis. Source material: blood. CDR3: CSVVVSGGLSGANALTF. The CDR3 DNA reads TGCAGCGTTGTAGTGTCAGGGGGTCTCTCTGGGGCCAACGCCCTGACTTTC.